This T cell receptor (beta chain) was retrieved from a study of shared clonotypes between healthy human individuals. Genomic DNA came from about 90 million PBMCs in unsorted samples. Researchers sequenced unsorted PBMC DNA using ten immunoSEQ deep assay plates. The assay was immunoSEQ multiplex PCR, and TCRdb's table has in-frame clones only and misses some. The data show over 400,000 clones, roughly 80% seen once. The sequence derives from a woman aged 40 to 49 in good health. Some clones in this sample may be carry-over from other donors' samples. Sample: PBMCs.

CDR3 in DNA: TGTGCCAGCTGCCACGACACAGATACGCAGTATTTT. This gives the protein CASCHDTDTQYF. The chain recombines TRBV6-1 with TRBJ2-3; D gene unclear. The CDR3 is 12 amino acids. Looked up from germline, CDR1 is MNHNS and CDR2 is SASEGT. V lost 8 bases and J 2 bases, leaving 8 bases between the germline ends.